These 17 T cell receptor beta chains were sequenced from one sample in a study of early T cells in non-severe SARS-CoV-2 infection. TCRdb reanalysed the 5' RACE reads using MiXCR and keeps one entry per CDR3 protein. The sample carries around 37,000 distinct CDR3 sequences, over 9% recorded once. Material for sequencing was whole blood. These receptors were obtained from an adult who was a healthcare worker with PCR-confirmed SARS-CoV-2 infection or an uninfected control (not recorded which).

This clonotype was found many times. The CDR3 DNA reads as TGTGCCAGCAGCTTGACACCTTCCTACGAGCAGTACTTC. Protein: CASSLTPSYEQYF. The gene calls are TRBV7-8 and TRBJ2-7, with D unclear. This CDR3 region has 13 residues. V was clipped by 3 bases and J by 1 base, with 7 bases between them. Per the germline V gene, CDR1 is SGHVS and CDR2 is FQNEAQ.

This clonotype has at least ten counts. The chain is built from TRBV5-4 and TRBJ1-1; weak D call: TRBD1 (6 bases). This CDR3 spans 14 amino acids. Germline V gene data show CDR1 as SGHNT and CDR2 as YYREEE (reference sequence). V lost 4 bases, J lost 1 base, and 11 bases lay in between. CDR3: CASSQGQPNTEAFF. The CDR3 DNA sequence: TGTGCCAGCAGCCAAGGACAGCCGAACACTGAAGCTTTCTTT.

Turning to this clonotype: A much larger clone differs by one base, so this may be a read error. The genes are TRBV6-5 and TRBJ1-2; 7 bases are a match to TRBD1. Germline lookup yields CDR1 MNHEY and CDR2 SVGAGI. J lost 10 bases, V lost 0 bases, and 5 bases had no gene match. The CDR3 extends over 13 amino acids. In DNA form, the CDR3 reads TGTGCCAGCAGTTACTCGACAGGGATTGACTACACCTTC. It encodes CASSYSTGIDYTF.

This clonotype has ten or more counts. V gene TRBV6-1 combines with J gene TRBJ2-1, with 9 bases that match TRBD2. In germline, CDR1 is MNHNS, CDR2 SASEGT. The CDR3 contains 16 residues. The junction had 9 bases not matched to a gene; V was cut back by 4 bases and J by 5 bases. In DNA, the CDR3 is TGTGCCAGCAGTGTTCGTTTAGCGGGGGTAAACAATGAGCAGTTCTTC. It specifies CASSVRLAGVNNEQFF.

There are many counts of this clonotype. The genes are TRBV29-1 and TRBJ2-3; D perhaps matches TRBD1 (5 bases). Trimming stripped 8 bases from V and 6 bases from J, with 18 bases between. The CDR3 has 13 residues. Looked up from germline, CDR1 is SQVTM and CDR2 is ANQGSEA. The CDR3 DNA reads TGCAGCTCCACAGGATCTCGTCTGGATACGCAGTATTTT. Translation: CSSTGSRLDTQYF.

This clonotype was found many times. This rearrangement joins TRBV7-2 to TRBJ2-5, with 13 bases that match TRBD2. The junction had 12 bases not matched to a gene; V was cut back by 6 bases and J by 5 bases. CDR1 and CDR2 (germline): SGHTA, FQGNSA. This CDR3 has 17 residues. CDR3 in amino acids: CASRGGTSGVRWETQYF. The CDR3 DNA sequence: TGTGCCAGCAGGGGCGGGACTAGCGGGGTCCGATGGGAGACCCAGTACTTC.

At least ten counts were recorded for this clonotype. This chain joins TRBV7-2 and TRBJ1-5; no clear D gene. Trimming cost V 1 base and J 1 base, with 11 bases left between them. Germline lookup yields CDR1 SGHTA and CDR2 FQGNSA. This CDR3 region has 16 residues. CDR3 sequence (DNA): TGTGCCAGCAGCTTAGGGATTTTAGGGAGCAATCAGCCCCAGCATTTT. Its protein is CASSLGILGSNQPQHF.

This clonotype was observed many times. This chain links TRBV27 with TRBJ2-3; D unresolved. Trimming stripped 3 bases from V and 6 bases from J, with 13 bases between. Germline V gene data show CDR1 as MNHEY and CDR2 as SMNVEV (reference sequence). This CDR3 region has 14 residues. The CDR3 DNA reads as TGTGCCAGCAGTTTCCTACAGTCACCGGATACGCAGTATTTT. It is translated as CASSFLQSPDTQYF.

This clonotype was seen ten or more times. The chain recombines TRBV3-1 with TRBJ2-3, with D perhaps matching TRBD2 (5 bases). Germline loops: CDR1 LGHDT, CDR2 YNNKEL (reference sequence). The CDR3 consists of 13 residues. Deletions cut 0 bases from V and 5 bases from J, with 6 bases between. In DNA form, the CDR3 reads TGTGCCAGCAGCCAAGATGGAGGAGATACGCAGTATTTT. It encodes CASSQDGGDTQYF.

This clonotype was seen repeatedly, ten times or more. The gene calls are TRBV29-1 and TRBJ2-1; 8 nucleotides align to TRBD2. V dropped 4 bases and J dropped 2; count of bases not matched to a gene: 1. This CDR3 has 13 amino acids. The germline gives CDR1 SQVTM, CDR2 ANQGSEA. The chain's CDR3 is CSVGGGTYNEQFF. CDR3 sequence (DNA): TGCAGCGTTGGCGGGGGGACCTACAATGAGCAGTTCTTC.

The chain joins TRBV19 to TRBJ1-4; TRBD1 is a possible D gene (6 bases). Germline assignment: CDR1 LNHDA and CDR2 SQIVND (reference sequence). Trimming removed 5 bases at V and 6 bases at J, with 16 bases between. The CDR3 loop spans 15 amino acids. The CDR3 nucleotides read TGTGCCAGTAGTCTTGGGTGGGGGCAGTATGAAAAACTGTTTTTT. This encodes CASSLGWGQYEKLFF. Drawing the rest from reference TRBV19 and TRBJ1-4, the complete variable domain is DGGITQSPKYLFRKEGQNVTLSCEQNLNHDAMYWYRQDPGQGLRLIYYSQIVNDFQKGDIAEGYSVSREKKESFPLTVTSAQKNPTAFYLCASSLGWGQYEKLFFGSGTQLSVL.

This clonotype was picked up many times. The gene calls are TRBV7-2 and TRBJ2-5, with 10 bases matching TRBD1. The germline V gene has CDR1 SGHTA and CDR2 FQGNSA. The CDR3 is 14 residues long. With 7 bases clipped from V and 3 bases from J, the junction kept 5 bases outside the gene matches. CDR3 residues: CASKIGTGEETQYF. CDR3 coding DNA: TGTGCCAGCAAAATCGGGACAGGGGAAGAGACCCAGTACTTC. Looking up the rest from reference TRBV7-2 and TRBJ2-5 gives the full variable domain: GAGVSQSPSNKVTEKGKDVELRCDPISGHTALYWYRQSLGQGLEFLIYFQGNSAPDKSGLPSDRFSAERTGGSVSTLTIQRTQQEDSAVYLCASKIGTGEETQYFGPGTRLLVL.

This clonotype was detected many times. The rearrangement uses TRBV6-6 and TRBJ2-4, with 7 bases fitting TRBD1. The CDR3 has 17 residues. With 6 bases clipped from V and 0 bases from J, the junction kept 11 bases outside the gene matches. Germline V CDR1 and CDR2: MNHNY, SVGAGI (reference sequence). CDR3 protein: CASSGTESLLAKNIQYF. The CDR3, as DNA: TGTGCCAGCAGCGGGACAGAATCCCTACTAGCCAAAAACATTCAGTACTTC.

This clonotype came up many times. This sequence joins TRBV29-1 and TRBJ1-3; D gene unclear. CDR1 and CDR2 (germline): SQVTM, ANQGSEA. V lost 3 bases and J 7 bases, leaving 16 bases between the germline ends. The CDR3 extends over 14 amino acids. The CDR3, as DNA: TGCAGCGTTGAGTTGACTGAAGGCAAGAACACCATATATTTT. It translates to CSVELTEGKNTIYF.

In its sample, this clonotype was seen a few times. The chain carries TRBV5-6 and TRBJ1-1; 8 bases are shared with TRBD1. The CDR3 loop spans 14 amino acids. Germline V gene data show CDR1 as SGHDT and CDR2 as YYEEEE. Trimming cost V 2 bases and J 4 bases; bases outside gene matches: 4. CDR3 sequence (DNA): TGTGCCAGCAGCTTCGGGACAGGTATCACTGAAGCTTTCTTT. It yields the protein CASSFGTGITEAFF.

Comments on this clonotype: A much larger clonotype is one base distant, so this may be a read error. V gene TRBV5-6 combines with J gene TRBJ2-7, with D unresolved. The V end was cut by 2 bases, the J end by 2 bases, with 2 bases between. The CDR3 is made up of 11 amino acids. Germline V gene lookup returns CDR1 SGHDT and CDR2 YYEEEE. CDR3 sequence (DNA): TGTGCCAGCAGCTTCCCCTACGAGCAGTACTTC. It yields the protein CASSFPYEQYF. The variable domain in full, with the rest retrieved from reference TRBV5-6 and TRBJ2-7, is DAGVTQSPTHLIKTRGQQVTLRCSPKSGHDTVSWYQQALGQGPQFIFQYYEEEERQRGNFPDRFSGHQFPNYSSELNVNALLLGDSALYLCASSFPYEQYFGPGTRLTVT.

This clonotype has ten or more counts. The chain couples TRBV25-1 to TRBJ2-3; no clear D. The CDR3 runs 14 residues. Germline CDR1 MGHDK, CDR2 SYGVNS. V was pared by 1 base and J by 2 bases, with 7 bases between. The CDR3 DNA follows: TGTGCCAGCAGTGAATTTTCTCTCACAGATACGCAGTATTTT. Protein product: CASSEFSLTDTQYF.